Listed here are 18 T cell receptor beta chains from one sample, sequenced in a study of blood T cell repertoires in COVID-19. Using immunoSEQ multiplex PCR, the repertoire was profiled, and TCRdb retains in-frame clones only, with some absent. Here the sample spans around 70,000 clones, roughly 88% being singletons. The material sequenced was peripheral blood. These receptors were collected from a woman over 75 with active or convalescent COVID-19.

Turning to this clone: One end of the junction is discordant with germline, which a read error may explain. The chain has TRBV9 and TRBJ2-7; 14 bases agree with TRBD2. Germline V CDR1 and CDR2: SGDLS, YYNGEE. CDR3 length: 15 residues. The DNA for the CDR3 is TGTGCCAGCAGCGTAGGGACTAGCGGGAGGTACGGGCAGTACTTC. Its translation: CASSVGTSGRYGQYF.

CDR3 sequence: CARVPGLAEGYEQYF. The CDR3 DNA reads TGTGCCAGAGTCCCGGGACTAGCGGAGGGCTACGAGCAGTACTTC. The rearrangement joins TRBV7-3 to TRBJ2-7, with 11 nucleotides matching TRBD2. In germline, CDR1 is SGHTA, CDR2 FQGTGA. The CDR3 is made up of 15 amino acids. The junction had 10 bases not matched to a gene; V was cut back by 9 bases and J by 3 bases.

The sample holds one count of this clone. The chain joins TRBV5-1 to TRBJ2-1; perhaps TRBD2 as D (6 bases). CDR3 size: 14 residues. Trimming removed 0 bases from V and 4 bases from J, with 8 bases in between. The germline V gene encodes CDR1 SGHRS and CDR2 YFSETQ. The DNA for the CDR3 is TGCGCCAGCAGCTTGGCGGCGGGGTACAATGAGCAGTTCTTC. Translated: CASSLAAGYNEQFF.

This chain uses TRBV2 with TRBJ1-2; 10 nucleotides align to TRBD1. V gave up 2 bases and J gave up 1 base; unmatched junction bases: 1. This CDR3 has 15 residues. Germline V gene data show CDR1 as SNHLY and CDR2 as FYNNEI. CDR3 amino acids: CASSERDRGNYGYTF. CDR3 nucleotide sequence: TGTGCCAGCAGTGAACGGGACAGGGGTAACTATGGCTACACCTTC.

This clone has only one observation. V gene TRBV30 combines with J gene TRBJ2-2; no clear D. V lost 2 bases and J lost 5, with 9 bases in between. The CDR3 spans 13 residues. Germline V gene sequence: CDR1 GTSNPN, CDR2 SVGIG (reference sequence). The CDR3 reads CAWSTVPTGELFF. The CDR3 DNA reads TGTGCCTGGAGTACGGTCCCGACCGGGGAGCTGTTTTTT.

The V call is TRBV27, the J call TRBJ2-1; possibly TRBD2 for D (6 bases). Germline assignment: CDR1 MNHEY and CDR2 SMNVEV (reference sequence). Trimming pared 6 bases from V and 4 bases from J, leaving 16 bases between. The CDR3 extends over 15 amino acids. The CDR3 reads CASRSGTLLYNEQFF. CDR3 nucleotide sequence: TGTGCCAGCAGGTCAGGGACTCTCCTATACAATGAGCAGTTCTTC.

The rearrangement links TRBV2 to TRBJ1-5; D uncertain. This CDR3 comprises 13 residues. CDR1 and CDR2 from the germline V gene are SNHLY and FYNNEI. V was clipped by 6 bases and J by 7 bases, with 13 bases between them. The CDR3 DNA reads as TGTGCCAGCAGGCCCCCCGGGGAGCAGCCCCAGCATTTT. It codes for CASRPPGEQPQHF.

This CDR3 is CASSIGGSLLPSPLHF. Written as DNA, the CDR3 is TGTGCCAGTAGTATCGGAGGTAGCCTCCTACCTTCACCCCTCCACTTT. The V and J genes are TRBV19 and TRBJ1-6; no reliable D call. CDR3 size: 16 residues. Looked up from germline, CDR1 is LNHDA and CDR2 is SQIVND (reference sequence). The V and J ends lost 3 bases and 9 bases respectively, with 18 bases between them.

V usage is TRBV20-1 and J usage is TRBJ2-3; 7 bases match TRBD1. This CDR3 has 13 amino acids. With V trimmed by 3 bases and J by 5 bases, 5 bases remained unmatched. The germline CDR1 and CDR2 sequences are DFQATT and SNEGSKA (reference sequence). CDR3 DNA: TGCAGTGCTAGTAGGGCAGGGGGAGATACGCAGTATTTT. Protein product: CSASRAGGDTQYF.

V is TRBV12-5 and J is TRBJ2-5; TRBD1 matches at 10 bases. Germline CDR1 reads LGHNT; CDR2 reads FRNRAP. The CDR3 covers 14 residues. V shed 7 bases and J 5 bases; nucleotides not matched to a gene: 7. CDR3 region: CASARTGGTETQYF. The CDR3 DNA sequence: TGTGCTAGTGCCCGGACAGGGGGTACGGAGACCCAGTACTTC. Full variable domain (remainder filled in from reference TRBV12-5 and TRBJ2-5): DARVTQTPRHKVTEMGQEVTMRCQPILGHNTVFWYRQTMMQGLELLAYFRNRAPLDDSGMPKDRFSAEMPDATLATLKIQPSEPRDSAVYFCASARTGGTETQYFGPGTRLLVL.

This clone occurred once. J is TRBJ2-5 and V is TRBV5-5; 7 bases agree with TRBD1. V trimming: 4 bases; J trimming: 4 bases; junction bases outside the gene matches: 10. From germline, CDR1 is SGHKS and CDR2 YYEKEE (reference sequence). The length of the CDR3 is 15 residues. CDR3 in amino acids: CASSVGQVGRETQYF. The CDR3 DNA follows: TGTGCCAGCAGCGTAGGACAGGTGGGGAGAGAGACCCAGTACTTC.

The chain employs TRBV30 and TRBJ1-6; TRBD1 might be the D (5 bases). The length of the CDR3 is 13 residues. V lost 1 base and J 4 bases, leaving 5 bases between the germline ends. Germline V gene data show CDR1 as GTSNPN and CDR2 as SVGIG (reference sequence). CDR3 protein: CAWSGQYNSPLHF. CDR3 bases: TGTGCCTGGAGTGGACAGTATAATTCACCCCTCCACTTT.

The V gene is TRBV7-9, the J gene TRBJ1-4, with TRBD1 matching 10 bases. Germline V CDR1 and CDR2: SEHNR, FQNEAQ (reference sequence). Losses at the gene ends were 5 bases for V and 7 bases for J; bases not matched to a gene: 7. The CDR3 runs to 15 residues. DNA of the CDR3: TGTGCCAGCAGCCCCGACAGGGGGCAGGGTGAAAAACTGTTTTTT. Translating gives CASSPDRGQGEKLFF.

This sequence joins TRBV6-5 and TRBJ1-3; 8 bases align to TRBD1. CDR3 length equals 15 residues. V shed 6 bases and J 0 bases; nucleotides not matched to a gene: 4. The germline CDR1 and CDR2 sequences are MNHEY and SVGAGI. The CDR3 nucleotides are TGTGCCAGCAGATGGGACAGGAGCTCTGGAAACACCATATATTTT. This gives the protein CASRWDRSSGNTIYF.

This rearrangement joins TRBV4-1 to TRBJ2-3; 7 bases map to TRBD2. The germline V gene encodes CDR1 MGHRA and CDR2 YSYEKL. V gave up 1 base and J gave up 1 base; unmatched junction bases: 5. This CDR3 comprises 16 residues. CDR3 loop: CASSQGHAGGTDTQYF. The DNA for the CDR3 is TGCGCCAGCAGCCAAGGTCACGCGGGGGGCACAGATACGCAGTATTTT.

The V call is TRBV19, the J call TRBJ1-5, with a weak D call TRBD1 (5 bases). The V gene lost 5 bases and the J gene lost 5 bases, with 13 bases spanning the gap. The CDR3 is 14 amino acids. From germline, CDR1 is LNHDA and CDR2 SQIVND (reference sequence). CDR3 bases: TGTGCCAGTAGTGTACGGGACTCATATCAGCCCCAGCATTTT. Amino acid sequence: CASSVRDSYQPQHF.

This rearrangement joins TRBV11-2 to TRBJ1-2; TRBD1 agrees at 9 bases. V gave up 1 base and J gave up 8 bases; unmatched junction bases: 5. The CDR3 runs 14 residues. CDR1 and CDR2 (germline): SGHAT, FQNNGV. Here the CDR3 DNA reads TGTGCCAGCAGCTTAGCAACCGGGACAGGGGGCTACACCTTC. Protein sequence: CASSLATGTGGYTF.

The chain is built from TRBV19 and TRBJ1-1; D is uncertain. CDR1 and CDR2 (germline): LNHDA, SQIVND (reference sequence). The CDR3 extends over 14 amino acids. V was clipped by 6 bases and J by 5 bases, with 16 bases between them. This CDR3 reads CASSRTGEWTEAFF. The DNA for the CDR3 is TGTGCCAGTAGCCGGACGGGAGAATGGACTGAAGCTTTCTTT.